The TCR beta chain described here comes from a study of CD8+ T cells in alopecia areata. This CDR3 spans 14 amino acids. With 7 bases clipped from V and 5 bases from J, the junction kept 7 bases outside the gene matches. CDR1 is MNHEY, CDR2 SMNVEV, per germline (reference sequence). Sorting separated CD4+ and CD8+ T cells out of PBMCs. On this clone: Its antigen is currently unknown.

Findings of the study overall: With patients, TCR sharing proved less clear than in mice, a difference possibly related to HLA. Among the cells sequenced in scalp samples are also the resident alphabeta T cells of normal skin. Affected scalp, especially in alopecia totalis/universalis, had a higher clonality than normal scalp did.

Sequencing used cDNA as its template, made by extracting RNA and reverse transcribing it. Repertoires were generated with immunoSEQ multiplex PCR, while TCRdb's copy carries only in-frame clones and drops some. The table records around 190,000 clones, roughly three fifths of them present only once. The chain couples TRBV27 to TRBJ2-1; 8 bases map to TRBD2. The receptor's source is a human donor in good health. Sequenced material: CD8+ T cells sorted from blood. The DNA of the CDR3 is TGTGCCAGCATCCGGGGGGGCTCGCACAATGAGCAGTTCTTC. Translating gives CASIRGGSHNEQFF.